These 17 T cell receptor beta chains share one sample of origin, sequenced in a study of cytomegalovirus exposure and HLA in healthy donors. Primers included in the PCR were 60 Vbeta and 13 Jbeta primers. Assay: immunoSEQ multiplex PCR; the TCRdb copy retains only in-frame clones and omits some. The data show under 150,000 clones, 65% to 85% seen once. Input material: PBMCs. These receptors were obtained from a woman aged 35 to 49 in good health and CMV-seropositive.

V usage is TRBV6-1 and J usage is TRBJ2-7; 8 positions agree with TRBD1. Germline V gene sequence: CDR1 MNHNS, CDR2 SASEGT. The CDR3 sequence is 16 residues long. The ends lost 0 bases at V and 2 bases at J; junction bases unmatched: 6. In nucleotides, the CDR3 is TGTGCCAGCAGTGAAGCCGGACAGGGATTTCCCTACGAGCAGTACTTC. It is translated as CASSEAGQGFPYEQYF.

CDR3 bases: TGTGCCAGCAGCCAAGGCGACGGAGGTTCCCCCGGGGAGCTGTTTTTT. This translates into CASSQGDGGSPGELFF. The chain links TRBV4-2 to TRBJ2-2, with D possibly being TRBD2 (5 bases). Trimming took off 1 base at V and 6 bases at J, with 15 bases between the two ends. Germline values: CDR1 LGHNA, CDR2 YNFKEQ. This CDR3 region has 16 residues.

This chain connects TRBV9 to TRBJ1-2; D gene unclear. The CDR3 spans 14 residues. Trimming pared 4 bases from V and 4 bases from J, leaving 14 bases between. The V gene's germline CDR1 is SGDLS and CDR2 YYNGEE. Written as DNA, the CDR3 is TGTGCCAGCAGCCCCCGAATGGGGAGCTATGGCTACACCTTC. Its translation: CASSPRMGSYGYTF.

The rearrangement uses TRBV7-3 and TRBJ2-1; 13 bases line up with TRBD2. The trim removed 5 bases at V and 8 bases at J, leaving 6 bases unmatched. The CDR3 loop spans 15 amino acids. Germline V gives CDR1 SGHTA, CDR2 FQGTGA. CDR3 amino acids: CASSHGTSGNYEQFF. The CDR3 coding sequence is TGTGCCAGCAGCCATGGGACTAGCGGGAACTATGAGCAGTTCTTC.

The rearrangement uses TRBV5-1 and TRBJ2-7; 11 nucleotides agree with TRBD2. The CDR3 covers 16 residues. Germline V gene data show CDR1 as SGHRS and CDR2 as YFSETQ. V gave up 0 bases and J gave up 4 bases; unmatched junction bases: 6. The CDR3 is CASSLEPSGRLYEQYF. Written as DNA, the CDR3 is TGCGCCAGCAGCTTGGAGCCTAGCGGGAGGCTGTACGAGCAGTACTTC. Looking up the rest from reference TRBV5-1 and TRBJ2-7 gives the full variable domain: KAGVTQTPRYLIKTRGQQVTLSCSPISGHRSVSWYQQTPGQGLQFLFEYFSETQRNKGNFPGRFSGRQFSNSRSEMNVSTLELGDSALYLCASSLEPSGRLYEQYFGPGTRLTVT.

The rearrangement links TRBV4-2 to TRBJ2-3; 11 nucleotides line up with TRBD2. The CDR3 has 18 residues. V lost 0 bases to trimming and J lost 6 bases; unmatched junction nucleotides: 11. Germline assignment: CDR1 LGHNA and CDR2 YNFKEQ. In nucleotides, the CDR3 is TGTGCCAGCAGCCAAGATAGCCTAGCGGGAGGAAGTCACGATACGCAGTATTTT. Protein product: CASSQDSLAGGSHDTQYF.

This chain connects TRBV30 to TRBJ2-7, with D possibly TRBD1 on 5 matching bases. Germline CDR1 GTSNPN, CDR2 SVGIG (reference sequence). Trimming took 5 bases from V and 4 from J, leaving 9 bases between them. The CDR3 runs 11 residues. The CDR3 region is CAWWTPYEQYF. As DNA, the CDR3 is TGTGCCTGGTGGACACCTTACGAGCAGTACTTC.

CDR3 residues: CASTTLMGGSNEQFF. The CDR3 coding sequence is TGTGCCAGCACCACACTAATGGGGGGAAGCAATGAGCAGTTCTTC. The chain recombines TRBV6-1 with TRBJ2-1, with D possibly TRBD2 on 6 matching bases. This CDR3 is built from 15 residues. The V and J ends lost 7 bases and 6 bases respectively, with 19 bases between them. Per the germline V gene, CDR1 is MNHNS and CDR2 is SASEGT.

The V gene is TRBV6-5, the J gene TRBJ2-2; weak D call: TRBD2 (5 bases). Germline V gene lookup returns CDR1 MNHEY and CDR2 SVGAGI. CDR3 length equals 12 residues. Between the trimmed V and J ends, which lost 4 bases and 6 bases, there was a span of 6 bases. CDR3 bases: TGTGCCAGCAGTTGGGGAGCCGGGGAGCTGTTTTTT. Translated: CASSWGAGELFF.

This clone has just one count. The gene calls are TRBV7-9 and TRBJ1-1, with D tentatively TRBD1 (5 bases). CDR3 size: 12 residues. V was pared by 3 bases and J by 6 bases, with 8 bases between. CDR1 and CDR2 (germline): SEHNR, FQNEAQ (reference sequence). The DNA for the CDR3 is TGTGCCAGCAGCTTCCTAGGGGCTGAAGCTTTCTTT. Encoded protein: CASSFLGAEAFF.

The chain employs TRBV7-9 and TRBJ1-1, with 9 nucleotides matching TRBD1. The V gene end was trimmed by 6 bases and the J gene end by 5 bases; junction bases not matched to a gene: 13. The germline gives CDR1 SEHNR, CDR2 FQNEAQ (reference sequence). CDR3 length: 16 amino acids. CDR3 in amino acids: CASRGPQQGARTEAFF. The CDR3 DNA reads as TGTGCCAGCAGGGGTCCCCAACAGGGGGCACGGACTGAAGCTTTCTTT.

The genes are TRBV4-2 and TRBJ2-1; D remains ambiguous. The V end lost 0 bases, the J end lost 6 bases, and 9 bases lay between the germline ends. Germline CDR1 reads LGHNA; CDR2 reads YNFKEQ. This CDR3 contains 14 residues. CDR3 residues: CASSQDPRSNEQFF. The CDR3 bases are TGTGCCAGCAGCCAAGACCCTAGAAGCAATGAGCAGTTCTTC.

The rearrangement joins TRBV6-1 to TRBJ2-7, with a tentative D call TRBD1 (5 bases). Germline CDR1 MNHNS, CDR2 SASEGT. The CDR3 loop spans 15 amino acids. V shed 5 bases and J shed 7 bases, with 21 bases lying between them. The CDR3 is CASSSYMAGPEEQYF. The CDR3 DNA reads TGTGCCAGCAGTTCCTACATGGCAGGGCCAGAGGAGCAGTACTTC.

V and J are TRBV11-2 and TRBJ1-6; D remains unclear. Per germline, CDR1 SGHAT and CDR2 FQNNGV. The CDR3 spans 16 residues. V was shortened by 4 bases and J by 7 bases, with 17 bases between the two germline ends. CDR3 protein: CASSSVGGAANSPLHF. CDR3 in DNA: TGTGCCAGCAGCTCCGTAGGCGGAGCGGCCAATTCACCCCTCCACTTT.

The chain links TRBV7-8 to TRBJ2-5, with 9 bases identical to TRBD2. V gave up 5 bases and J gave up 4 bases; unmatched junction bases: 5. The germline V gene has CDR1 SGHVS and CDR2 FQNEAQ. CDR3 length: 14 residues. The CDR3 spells CASSRGRAVETQYF. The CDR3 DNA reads TGTGCCAGCAGCCGCGGGAGGGCCGTAGAGACCCAGTACTTC.

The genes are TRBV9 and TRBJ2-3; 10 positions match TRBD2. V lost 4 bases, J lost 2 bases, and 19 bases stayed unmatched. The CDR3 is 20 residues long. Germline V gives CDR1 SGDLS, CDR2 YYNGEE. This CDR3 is CASSLTGPGLALPYTDTQYF. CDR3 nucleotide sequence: TGTGCCAGCAGCTTAACAGGGCCGGGACTAGCGTTACCTTACACAGATACGCAGTATTTT.

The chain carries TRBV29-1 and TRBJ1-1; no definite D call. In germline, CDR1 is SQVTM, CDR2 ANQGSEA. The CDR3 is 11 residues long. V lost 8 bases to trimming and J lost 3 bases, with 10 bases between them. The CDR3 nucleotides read TGCAGCCATACTTTCGACACTGAAGCTTTCTTT. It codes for CSHTFDTEAFF.